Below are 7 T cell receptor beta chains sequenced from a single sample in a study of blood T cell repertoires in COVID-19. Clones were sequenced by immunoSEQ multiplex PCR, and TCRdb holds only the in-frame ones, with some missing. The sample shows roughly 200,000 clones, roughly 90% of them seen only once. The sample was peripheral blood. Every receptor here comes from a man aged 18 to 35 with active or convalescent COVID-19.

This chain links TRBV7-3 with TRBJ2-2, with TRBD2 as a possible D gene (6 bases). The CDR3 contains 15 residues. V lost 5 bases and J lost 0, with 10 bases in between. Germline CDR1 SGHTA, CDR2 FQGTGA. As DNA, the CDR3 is TGTGCCAGCAGCATCGGGACTGCGAACACCGGGGAGCTGTTTTTT. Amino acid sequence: CASSIGTANTGELFF.

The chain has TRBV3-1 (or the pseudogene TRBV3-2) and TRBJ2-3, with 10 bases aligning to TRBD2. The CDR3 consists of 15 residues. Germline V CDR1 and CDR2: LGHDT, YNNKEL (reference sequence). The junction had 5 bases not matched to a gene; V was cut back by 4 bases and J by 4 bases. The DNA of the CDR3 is TGTGCCAGCAGCCCAAGCGGGGGGGCCTCAGATACGCAGTATTTT. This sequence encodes CASSPSGGASDTQYF.

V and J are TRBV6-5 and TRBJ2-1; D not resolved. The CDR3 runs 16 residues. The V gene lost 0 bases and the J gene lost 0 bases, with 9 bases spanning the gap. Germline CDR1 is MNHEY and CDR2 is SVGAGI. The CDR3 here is CASSYSIPSSYNEQFF. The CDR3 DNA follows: TGTGCCAGCAGTTACTCGATACCCAGCTCCTACAATGAGCAGTTCTTC.

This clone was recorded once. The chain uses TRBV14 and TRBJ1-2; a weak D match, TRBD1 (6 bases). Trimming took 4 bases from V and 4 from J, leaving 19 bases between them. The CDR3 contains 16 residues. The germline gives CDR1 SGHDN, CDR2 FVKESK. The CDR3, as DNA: TGTGCCAGCAGCCGGCGTCGGGACACACAACCCTATGGCTACACCTTC. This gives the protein CASSRRRDTQPYGYTF. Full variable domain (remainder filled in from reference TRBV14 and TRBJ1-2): EAGVTQFPSHSVIEKGQTVTLRCDPISGHDNLYWYRRVMGKEIKFLLHFVKESKQDESGMPNNRFLAERTGGTYSTLKVQPAELEDSGVYFCASSRRRDTQPYGYTFGSGTRLTVV.

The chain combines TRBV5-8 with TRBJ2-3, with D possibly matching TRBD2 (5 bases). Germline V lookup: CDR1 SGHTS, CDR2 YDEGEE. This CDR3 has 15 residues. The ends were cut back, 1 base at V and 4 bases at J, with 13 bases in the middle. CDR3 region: CASSLSGYPADTQYF. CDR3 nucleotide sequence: TGTGCCAGCAGCTTGTCGGGGTACCCAGCAGATACGCAGTATTTT.

CDR3 bases: TGTGCCAGCAGTCTCGGACAGTTCTCCTACGAGCAGTACTTC. Protein: CASSLGQFSYEQYF. V is TRBV28 and J is TRBJ2-7; a weak D match, TRBD1 (6 bases). Germline CDR1 is MDHEN and CDR2 is SYDVKM. The CDR3 has 14 residues. V gave up 5 bases and J gave up 0 bases, with 11 bases separating them.

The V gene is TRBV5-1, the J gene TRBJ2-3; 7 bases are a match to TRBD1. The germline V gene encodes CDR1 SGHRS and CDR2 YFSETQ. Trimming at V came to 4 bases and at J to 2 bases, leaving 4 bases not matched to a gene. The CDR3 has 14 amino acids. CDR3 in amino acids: CASSTGQDTDTQYF. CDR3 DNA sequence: TGCGCCAGCAGCACAGGACAGGACACAGATACGCAGTATTTT.